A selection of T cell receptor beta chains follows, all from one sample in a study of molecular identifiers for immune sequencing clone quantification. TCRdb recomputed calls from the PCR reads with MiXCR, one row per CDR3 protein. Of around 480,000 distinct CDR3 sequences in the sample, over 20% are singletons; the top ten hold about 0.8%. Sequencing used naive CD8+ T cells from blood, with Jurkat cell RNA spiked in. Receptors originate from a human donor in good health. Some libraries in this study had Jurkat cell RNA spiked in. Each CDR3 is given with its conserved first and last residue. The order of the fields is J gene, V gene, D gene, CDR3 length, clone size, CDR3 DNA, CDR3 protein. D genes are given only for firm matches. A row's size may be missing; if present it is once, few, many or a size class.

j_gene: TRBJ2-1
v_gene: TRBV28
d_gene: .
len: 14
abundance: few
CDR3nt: TGTGCCAGCACCACTCCGGGGGTATACAATGAGCAGTTCTTC
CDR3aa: CASTTPGVYNEQFF

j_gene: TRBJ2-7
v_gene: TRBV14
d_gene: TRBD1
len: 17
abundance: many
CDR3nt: TGTGCCAGCAGCCAAGATCGTTTCGGGACAGGGGGCAACGAGCAGTACTTC
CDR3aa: CASSQDRFGTGGNEQYF

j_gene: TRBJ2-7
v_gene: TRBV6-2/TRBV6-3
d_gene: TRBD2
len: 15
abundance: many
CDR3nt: TGTGCCAGCAGTTACAGCGGGACGGGAACTTTGGAGCAGTACTTC
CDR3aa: CASSYSGTGTLEQYF

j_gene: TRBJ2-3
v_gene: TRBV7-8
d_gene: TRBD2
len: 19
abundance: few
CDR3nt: TGTGCCAGCAGCTTTGGAGGACTAGCGGGGGGGAAATCCACAGATACGCAGTATTTT
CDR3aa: CASSFGGLAGGKSTDTQYF

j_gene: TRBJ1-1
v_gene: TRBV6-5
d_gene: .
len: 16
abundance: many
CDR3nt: TGTGCCAGCAGTCCCTGGGCAGGGTTTCTAAACACTGAAGCTTTCTTT
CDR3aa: CASSPWAGFLNTEAFF

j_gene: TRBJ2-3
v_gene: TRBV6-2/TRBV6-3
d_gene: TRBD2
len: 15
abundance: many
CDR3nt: TGTGCCAGCAGTTGGACGACTAGCGGCACAGATACGCAGTATTTT
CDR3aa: CASSWTTSGTDTQYF

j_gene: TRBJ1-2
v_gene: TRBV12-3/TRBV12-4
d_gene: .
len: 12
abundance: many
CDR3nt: TGTGCCAGCAGTTTTGACAGCTATGGCTACACCTTC
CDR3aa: CASSFDSYGYTF

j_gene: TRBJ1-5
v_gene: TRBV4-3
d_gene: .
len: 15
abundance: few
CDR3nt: TGCACCAGCAGCCAAGAAAACAGGGCCGGGCAGCCCCAGCATTTT
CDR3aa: CTSSQENRAGQPQHF

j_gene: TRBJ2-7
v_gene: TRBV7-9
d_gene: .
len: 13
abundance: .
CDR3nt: TGTGCCAGCAGCATAGACAGATTCTACGAGCAGTACTTC
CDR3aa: CASSIDRFYEQYF

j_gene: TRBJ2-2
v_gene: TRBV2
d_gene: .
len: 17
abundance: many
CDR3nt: TGTGCCAGCAGTGACGCTCCGGGACAACCGAACACCGGGGAGCTGTTTTTT
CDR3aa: CASSDAPGQPNTGELFF

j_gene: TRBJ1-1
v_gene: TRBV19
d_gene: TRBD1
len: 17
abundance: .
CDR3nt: TGTGCCAGTAGTTCGCGAACAAACCAGGGGGCTGCCACTGAAGCTTTCTTT
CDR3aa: CASSSRTNQGAATEAFF

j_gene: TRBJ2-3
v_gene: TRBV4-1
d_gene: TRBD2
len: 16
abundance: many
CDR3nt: TGCGCCAGCAGGGGCCTAGCGGGAGTATCAGAAGATACGCAGTATTTT
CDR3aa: CASRGLAGVSEDTQYF

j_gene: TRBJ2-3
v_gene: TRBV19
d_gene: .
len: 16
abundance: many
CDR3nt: TGTGCCAGTAGTATAGACGCAGATCCTAGCACAGATACGCAGTATTTT
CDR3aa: CASSIDADPSTDTQYF

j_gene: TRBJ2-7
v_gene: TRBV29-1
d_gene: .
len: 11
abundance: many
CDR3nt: TGCAGCGTCTCGGCGGCCTACGAGCAGTACTTC
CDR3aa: CSVSAAYEQYF

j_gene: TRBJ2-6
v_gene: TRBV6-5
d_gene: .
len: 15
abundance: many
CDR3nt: TGTGCCAGCAGATTAGACAGTTCTGGGGCCAACGTCCTGACTTTC
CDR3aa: CASRLDSSGANVLTF